Included here is one T cell receptor beta chain sequence, with context. Antigen specificity is unknown. The data derive from a study of T cell responses to AZD1222 COVID-19 vaccine. Study-wide results and caveats: The peak T cell response came first, and repertoires were sampled only after it. White British people made up most donors, females outnumbered males, and clonal diversity was possibly underestimated. Seropositive status at baseline applied to only 5 or 6 AZD1222 recipients. Spike regions recognized by vaccine-associated CD4 TCRs spanned the protein, led by 160-218 and 743-854.

The germline V and J ends were trimmed by 7 bases and 2 bases, with 12 bases remaining between them. CDR1 and CDR2 from the germline V gene are LNHDA and SQIVND (reference sequence). The CDR3 extends over 13 amino acids. Using immunoSEQ multiplex PCR, the repertoire was profiled, and TCRdb retains in-frame clones only, with some absent. The sample has 110,000 to 150,000 clones; more than 80% are singletons. The gene calls are TRBV19 and TRBJ2-7, with D possibly TRBD1 on 5 matching bases. This TCR derives from an adult in good health. The specimen comprised peripheral blood, sampled on day 0 of AZD1222 vaccination. The CDR3 DNA reads as TGTGCCAGTAATCAGGGCGGCACCTACGAGCAGTACTTC. It translates to CASNQGGTYEQYF.